This passage covers 28 T cell receptor beta chains from one sample sequenced in a study of cytomegalovirus exposure and HLA in healthy donors. This table comes from immunoSEQ multiplex PCR, and its TCRdb copy is limited to in-frame clones, with some not included. The table includes nearly 200,000 clones, more than 65% detected once. Sequencing was carried out using PBMCs. The receptors originated from a woman aged 25 to 39 in good health and CMV-seropositive.

The genes are TRBV10-3 and TRBJ2-7, with a possible D match to TRBD1 (7 bases). The V and J ends lost 6 bases and 3 bases respectively, with 12 bases between them. This CDR3 is built from 13 residues. CDR1 is ENHRY and CDR2 is SYGVKD in the germline V gene. CDR3 sequence: CAIRPGGGYEQYF. CDR3 nucleotides: TGTGCCATCAGACCAGGGGGAGGCTACGAGCAGTACTTC.

This clone was seen once. The gene calls are TRBV5-1 and TRBJ2-7, with D possibly TRBD2 on 6 matching bases. The germline V and J ends were trimmed by 0 bases and 5 bases, with 15 bases remaining between them. Germline CDR1 reads SGHRS; CDR2 reads YFSETQ. The CDR3 totals 15 residues. The CDR3 here is CASSLDDEGGNEQYF. In nucleotides, the CDR3 is TGCGCCAGCAGCTTGGATGACGAGGGAGGCAACGAGCAGTACTTC.

The chain links TRBV27 to TRBJ2-5; D call uncertain. The CDR3 is 13 amino acids. Trimming took 11 bases from V and 5 from J, leaving 18 bases between them. CDR1 and CDR2 (germline): MNHEY, SMNVEV (reference sequence). The CDR3 bases are TGTGCCCCCTCCCCCGGGTCTGTCGAGACCCAGTACTTC. It yields the protein CAPSPGSVETQYF.

The chain combines TRBV19 with TRBJ1-1; no definite D call. Trimming took 6 bases from V and 5 from J, leaving 16 bases between them. The CDR3 length is 14 residues. CDR1 is LNHDA and CDR2 is SQIVND in the germline V gene (reference sequence). CDR3 in amino acids: CASSLISGGTEAFF. Written as DNA, the CDR3 is TGTGCCAGTAGCCTAATATCCGGCGGGACTGAAGCTTTCTTT.

V usage is TRBV28 and J usage is TRBJ1-2; tentative D call: TRBD1 (6 bases). The CDR3 is 13 residues long. V lost 6 bases, J lost 5 bases, and 13 bases lay in between. Germline loops: CDR1 MDHEN, CDR2 SYDVKM. This CDR3 is CASRSTGIYGYTF. In nucleotides, the CDR3 is TGTGCCAGCAGGTCAACAGGGATTTATGGCTACACCTTC.

CDR3 coding DNA: TGTGCCAGCAGCCGTCTCAGGGGTATCCCGTCCACCGGGGAGCTGTTTTTT. Amino acids: CASSRLRGIPSTGELFF. V and J are TRBV21-1 and TRBJ2-2; TRBD1, the table's D call, lacks a check against the DNA. TRBV21-1 is deemed a pseudogene. This CDR3 region has 17 residues.

The chain recombines TRBV28 with TRBJ2-2; 9 nucleotides align to TRBD1. J was trimmed by 5 bases and V by 6 bases; bases with no gene match: 4. CDR3 size: 14 residues. Germline V CDR1 and CDR2: MDHEN, SYDVKM. The CDR3 protein is CASRTGGSTGELFF. DNA for the CDR3: TGTGCCAGCAGGACAGGGGGAAGTACCGGGGAGCTGTTTTTT.

This clone has a single count. In nucleotides, the CDR3 is TGTGCCAGCAGCTTTTTTCACAGGGAGTACGAGCAGTACTTC. Translation: CASSFFHREYEQYF. The chain links TRBV5-6 to TRBJ2-7; TRBD1 is a possible D gene (6 bases). The germline V gene has CDR1 SGHDT and CDR2 YYEEEE. Trimming removed 2 bases from V and 4 bases from J, with 13 bases in between. The CDR3 totals 14 residues.

Only one count was recorded for this clone. The CDR3, as DNA: TGTGCCAGTAGTATCGTCGCGGCAGGGGCGGTAGACTACACCTTC. It encodes CASSIVAAGAVDYTF. The chain couples TRBV19 to TRBJ1-2; tentative D call: TRBD1 (6 bases). Trimming removed 3 bases from V and 10 bases from J, with 21 bases in between. The CDR3 spans 15 residues. Germline CDR1 reads LNHDA; CDR2 reads SQIVND (reference sequence).

The chain joins TRBV10-3 to TRBJ2-1, with TRBD1 matching 9 bases. CDR3 size: 14 residues. J gave up 7 bases and V 10 bases, and 11 bases lay outside the gene matches. Germline-derived CDR1 and CDR2 are ENHRY and SYGVKD. CDR3 region: CATLPGQGVNEQFF. In DNA form, the CDR3 reads TGTGCCACCTTGCCGGGACAGGGTGTAAATGAGCAGTTCTTC.

The chain carries TRBV11-3 and TRBJ2-3, with 8 bases that match TRBD2. The CDR3 is made up of 16 amino acids. Losses at the gene ends were 5 bases for V and 0 bases for J; bases not matched to a gene: 7. Germline V gives CDR1 SGHNT, CDR2 YENEEA. Written as DNA, the CDR3 is TGTGCCAGCAGCCGCGGACTAGCACCTAGCACAGATACGCAGTATTTT. This encodes CASSRGLAPSTDTQYF.

The chain combines TRBV2 with TRBJ1-2, with D perhaps matching TRBD1 (6 bases). This CDR3 has 9 residues. Germline CDR1 reads SNHLY; CDR2 reads FYNNEI. Trimming stripped 8 bases from V and 8 bases from J, with 6 bases between. DNA of the CDR3: TGTGCCAGCGGGGGCGGCTACACCTTC. Translating it yields CASGGGYTF.

Only a few counts were recorded for this clone. This CDR3 reads CSGGQGDYGYTF. DNA of the CDR3: TGCAGCGGCGGACAGGGAGACTATGGCTACACCTTC. The J gene is TRBJ1-2, the V gene TRBV29-1; 8 nucleotides agree with TRBD1. The CDR3 extends over 12 amino acids. Germline values: CDR1 SQVTM, CDR2 ANQGSEA. Trimming at V came to 7 bases and at J to 3 bases, leaving 4 bases not matched to a gene.

The rearrangement links TRBV7-6 to TRBJ2-5; D perhaps matches TRBD2 (5 bases). Germline CDR1 is SGHVS and CDR2 is FNYEAQ. V gave up 4 bases and J gave up 5 bases, with 17 bases separating them. CDR3 length: 15 amino acids. CDR3 nucleotides: TGTGCCAGCAGCTCCATGAATATTGAGGGCGAGACCCAGTACTTC. Protein: CASSSMNIEGETQYF.

The V call is TRBV15, the J call TRBJ1-2; D is possibly TRBD1 (5 bases). In germline, CDR1 is LNHNV, CDR2 YYDKDF (reference sequence). Trimming removed 7 bases from V and 4 bases from J, with 16 bases in between. CDR3 length: 14 residues. CDR3 coding DNA: TGTGCCACCACTCAATCGTCAGGGATCTATGGCTACACCTTC. Encoded protein: CATTQSSGIYGYTF. The whole variable domain, remainder taken from reference TRBV15 and TRBJ1-2, is DAMVIQNPRYQVTQFGKPVTLSCSQTLNHNVMYWYQQKSSQAPKLLFHYYDKDFNNEADTPDNFQSRRPNTSFCFLDIRSPGLGDTAMYLCATTQSSGIYGYTFGSGTRLTVV.

The rearrangement links TRBV19 to TRBJ1-1; tentative D call: TRBD1 (6 bases). The CDR3 consists of 15 residues. V was trimmed by 7 bases and J by 3 bases, leaving 18 bases between them. The germline gives CDR1 LNHDA, CDR2 SQIVND (reference sequence). CDR3 amino acids: CASNLQGVKDTEAFF. The DNA for the CDR3 is TGTGCCAGTAATCTACAGGGTGTTAAGGACACTGAAGCTTTCTTT.

In its sample, this clone was seen once. The chain joins TRBV2 to TRBJ1-3; D is uncertain. This CDR3 has 15 residues. V was clipped by 3 bases and J by 0 bases, with 9 bases between them. The germline V gene encodes CDR1 SNHLY and CDR2 FYNNEI. The CDR3 nucleotides read TGTGCCAGCAGTGACAGACAAAACTCTGGAAACACCATATATTTT. This codes for CASSDRQNSGNTIYF.

V is TRBV6-5 and J is TRBJ1-1; TRBD1 might be the D (6 bases). V was clipped by 5 bases and J by 1 base, with 14 bases between them. The CDR3 loop spans 15 amino acids. Germline CDR1 is MNHEY and CDR2 is SVGAGI. In nucleotides, the CDR3 is TGTGCCAGCAGTAATCGGGGGGGGGCGAACACTGAAGCTTTCTTT. Its translation is CASSNRGGANTEAFF.

The rearrangement links TRBV7-9 to TRBJ2-3; possibly TRBD2 for D (6 bases). The germline V and J ends were trimmed by 1 base and 1 base, with 9 bases remaining between them. Germline CDR1 and CDR2: SEHNR and FQNEAQ (reference sequence). The length of the CDR3 is 15 residues. DNA of the CDR3: TGTGCCAGCAGCTTAGTGCGGGACCGCACAGATACGCAGTATTTT. This sequence encodes CASSLVRDRTDTQYF.

The rearrangement uses TRBV9 and TRBJ1-5, with D tentatively TRBD1 (6 bases). Between the trimmed V and J ends, which lost 2 bases and 3 bases, there was a span of 9 bases. The CDR3 contains 14 residues. Germline CDR1 SGDLS, CDR2 YYNGEE. The CDR3: CASSVDRTNQPQHF. As DNA, the CDR3 is TGTGCCAGCAGCGTCGACAGGACCAATCAGCCCCAGCATTTT.

The sample holds a few counts of this clone. The V gene is TRBV7-9, the J gene TRBJ1-4; TRBD1 is a possible D gene (6 bases). Germline CDR1 is SEHNR and CDR2 is FQNEAQ (reference sequence). With 7 bases removed from V and 5 bases from J, the gap between germline ends came to 14 bases. This CDR3 comprises 14 residues. CDR3 sequence: CASTKQGRNEKLFF. The CDR3 DNA reads as TGTGCCAGCACGAAACAGGGTAGGAATGAAAAACTGTTTTTT.

This sequence joins TRBV25-1 and TRBJ1-4; no clear D. Germline V gene lookup returns CDR1 MGHDK and CDR2 SYGVNS. V was clipped by 6 bases and J by 4 bases, with 3 bases between them. The CDR3 has 11 residues. The CDR3 nucleotides are TGTGCCAGCAGCATTAATGAAAAACTGTTTTTT. It encodes CASSINEKLFF.

The chain is built from TRBV6-1 and TRBJ2-7; D remains ambiguous. V was clipped by 2 bases and J by 2 bases, with 7 bases between them. The CDR3 has 13 residues. Germline V gene lookup returns CDR1 MNHNS and CDR2 SASEGT. The CDR3 reads CASSEYNAYEQYF. The CDR3 DNA sequence: TGTGCCAGCAGTGAATACAATGCCTACGAGCAGTACTTC.

The chain joins TRBV6-1 to TRBJ1-5, with TRBD1 identical over 7 bases. The ends lost 2 bases at V and 2 bases at J; junction bases unmatched: 3. The CDR3 consists of 15 residues. The germline V gene encodes CDR1 MNHNS and CDR2 SASEGT. In DNA form, the CDR3 reads TGTGCCAGCAGTGAAAGGGGGCTTGGCAATCAGCCCCAGCATTTT. It codes for CASSERGLGNQPQHF.

The gene calls are TRBV6-1 and TRBJ1-3; TRBD1 is a possible D gene (6 bases). The germline V gene has CDR1 MNHNS and CDR2 SASEGT. CDR3 length: 14 amino acids. Deletions cut 9 bases from V and 1 base from J, with 13 bases between. The CDR3 protein is CASGQRSSGNTIYF. In DNA, the CDR3 is TGTGCCAGTGGACAGAGATCGTCTGGAAACACCATATATTTT.

The CDR3 nucleotides read TGTGCCAGCAGCACCATAAACAGGGTAGTGGAGGTGCAGTACTTC. Its protein product is CASSTINRVVEVQYF. The genes are TRBV21-1 and TRBJ2-7; the listed D gene, TRBD1, was not tested against the DNA. TRBV21-1 is described as a pseudogene. The CDR3 is 15 amino acids.

The rearrangement links TRBV28 to TRBJ2-7, with D possibly matching TRBD2 (5 bases). V lost 3 bases, J lost 2 bases, and 11 bases lay in between. Germline V lookup: CDR1 MDHEN, CDR2 SYDVKM. The CDR3 totals 14 residues. CDR3: CASSLILRAYEQYF. The CDR3 DNA reads as TGTGCCAGCAGTTTGATTCTGAGGGCCTACGAGCAGTACTTC.

This chain links TRBV6-4 with TRBJ1-2, with TRBD1 identical over 7 bases. Germline-derived CDR1 and CDR2 are MRHNA and SNTAGT. This CDR3 has 13 amino acids. V lost 4 bases, J lost 8 bases, and 7 bases stayed unmatched. CDR3 nucleotides: TGTGCCAGCAGTGGACAGGGATCGAAAGGCTACACCTTC. Translation: CASSGQGSKGYTF.